The T cell receptor (beta chain) described here comes from a study of cytomegalovirus exposure and HLA in healthy donors. General study findings and limits: In vitro assays verified that three CMV-associated chains recognized CMV antigens specifically. Subsequent analysis found a tendency for first-cohort TCR clusters to co-occur within the 120 or so validation repertoires. The study designated over 150 TCR beta chains cytomegalovirus-associated.

The donors were part of the validation cohort, which consisted of over a hundred subjects and was separate from the first cohort of 670 or so subjects. TCRdb's table, derived via immunoSEQ multiplex PCR, lists solely in-frame clones and lacks some. The profile shows 190,000 or so clones, approximately 84% of them singletons. This clone was counted a single time. Antigen specificity is unknown. The V and J ends lost 6 bases and 7 bases respectively, with 15 bases between them. In germline, CDR1 is SNHLY, CDR2 FYNNEI. The CDR3 sequence is 13 residues long. The material sequenced was PBMCs. The J gene is TRBJ1-2, the V gene TRBV2; no definite D call. This receptor was obtained from a woman younger than 30 in good health and CMV-seropositive. In DNA, the CDR3 is TGTGCCAGCAGATCCGACATGGTTCCTGGCTACACCTTC. This codes for CASRSDMVPGYTF.